Presented here are 9 T cell receptor beta chains from one specimen sequenced in a study of blood T cell repertoires in COVID-19. Assay used: immunoSEQ multiplex PCR; TCRdb lists only in-frame clones, some missing. Of around 68,000 clones in the sample, roughly 93% were seen once. The sample taken for sequencing was peripheral blood. Receptors originate from a human donor in a cohort sampled during active COVID-19.

This chain links TRBV7-2 with TRBJ1-1, with D unresolved. CDR3 size: 12 residues. Trimming pared 2 bases from V and 5 bases from J, leaving 6 bases between. CDR1 and CDR2 (germline): SGHTA, FQGNSA. The CDR3 loop reads CASSLKLTEAFF. In DNA, the CDR3 is TGTGCCAGCAGCTTAAAGCTAACTGAAGCTTTCTTT.

CDR3 DNA: TGTGCCAGCACCTTTTTAGTTGGAGGAGACCACAATGAGCAGTTCTTC. The encoded protein is CASTFLVGGDHNEQFF. V usage is TRBV13 and J usage is TRBJ2-1, with D possibly being TRBD2 (5 bases). V was trimmed by 7 bases and J by 5 bases, leaving 21 bases between them. CDR3 size: 16 residues. Germline CDR1 is PRHDT and CDR2 is FYEKMQ (reference sequence).

The rearrangement uses TRBV4-1 and TRBJ2-5; TRBD1 might be the D (5 bases). CDR1 and CDR2 from the germline V gene are MGHRA and YSYEKL. V dropped 1 base and J dropped 2 bases, with 11 bases sitting between them. This CDR3 contains 15 residues. The CDR3 DNA reads as TGCGCCAGCAGCCAAGGAGTGACAGAACAAGAGACCCAGTACTTC. Its translation is CASSQGVTEQETQYF.

This clone occurred once. CDR3 sequence (DNA): TGTGCCAGTAAGGGAGGGGCAGCCAATGAAAAACTGTTTTTT. It translates to CASKGGAANEKLFF. This chain links TRBV19 with TRBJ1-4; tentatively, D is TRBD1 (5 bases). Trimming took off 7 bases at V and 5 bases at J, with 14 bases between the two ends. CDR1 and CDR2 from the germline V gene are LNHDA and SQIVND (reference sequence). This CDR3 is 14 amino acids long.

This chain joins TRBV7-9 and TRBJ2-1; 10 positions agree with TRBD2. Germline loops: CDR1 SEHNR, CDR2 FQNEAQ (reference sequence). There are 15 residues in the CDR3. With V trimmed by 6 bases and J by 7 bases, 9 bases remained unmatched. CDR3 DNA: TGTGCCAGCAGTCCCAGCGGGAGGGCCGCTAATGAGCAGTTCTTC. Translated: CASSPSGRAANEQFF.

This clone was picked up one time. V usage is TRBV14 and J usage is TRBJ2-7; TRBD2 agrees at 9 bases. This CDR3 is built from 18 residues. V dropped 6 bases and J dropped 5; count of bases not matched to a gene: 20. The germline CDR1 and CDR2 sequences are SGHDN and FVKESK. This CDR3 reads CASSHTKTGAGGGNEQYF. The CDR3 coding sequence is TGTGCCAGCAGTCATACCAAAACCGGAGCGGGAGGTGGAAACGAGCAGTACTTC.

The CDR3 here is CASSLGSGRAHNEQFF. The CDR3 nucleotides read TGTGCCAGCAGTCTGGGTAGTGGGAGGGCCCACAATGAGCAGTTCTTC. The chain links TRBV27 to TRBJ2-1; 7 bases are shared with TRBD2. Germline V gives CDR1 MNHEY, CDR2 SMNVEV (reference sequence). The CDR3 runs to 16 residues. The V gene end was trimmed by 5 bases and the J gene end by 5 bases; junction bases not matched to a gene: 12.

The chain carries TRBV4-1 and TRBJ2-4, with 10 bases lining up with TRBD2. The CDR3 covers 20 residues. Losses at the gene ends were 0 bases for V and 1 base for J; bases not matched to a gene: 12. In germline, CDR1 is MGHRA, CDR2 YSYEKL. The CDR3 here is CASSQELSGRALSAKNIQYF. In DNA, the CDR3 is TGCGCCAGCAGCCAAGAGTTGAGCGGGAGGGCCCTCTCTGCCAAAAACATTCAGTACTTC.

A single count supports this clone. V is TRBV3-1 (or the pseudogene TRBV3-2) and J is TRBJ2-6; 11 bases agree with TRBD1. After removal of 4 bases from V and 2 bases from J, the junction contained 4 bases not matched to a gene. Germline-derived CDR1 and CDR2 are LGHDT and YNNKEL (reference sequence). The CDR3 totals 17 residues. In DNA, the CDR3 is TGTGCCAGCAGCCCAGGGACAGGGGGGGCTGGGGCCAACGTCCTGACTTTC. Its translation is CASSPGTGGAGANVLTF.